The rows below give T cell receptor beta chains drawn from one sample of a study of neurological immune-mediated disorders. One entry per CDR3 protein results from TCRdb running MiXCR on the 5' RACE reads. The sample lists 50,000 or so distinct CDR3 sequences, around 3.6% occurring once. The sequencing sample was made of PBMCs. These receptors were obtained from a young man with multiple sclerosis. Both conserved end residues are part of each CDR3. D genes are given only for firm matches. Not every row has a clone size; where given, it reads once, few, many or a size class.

CASSLRGRDTEAFF,TGCGCCAGCAGCTTGAGGGGGAGGGACACTGAAGCTTTCTTT,14,TRBV5-1,NA,TRBJ1-1,many
CATSSAGTENTEAFF,TGTGCCACCAGCAGCGCCGGGACAGAGAACACTGAAGCTTTCTTT,15,TRBV15,TRBD1,TRBJ1-1,many
CASSQGHASPAGYGYTF,TGCGCCAGCAGCCAAGGTCACGCGAGCCCGGCGGGCTATGGCTACACCTTC,17,TRBV4-1,NA,TRBJ1-2,many
CASSEGSPYEQYF,TGCGCCAGCAGTGAGGGGAGTCCGTACGAGCAGTACTTC,13,TRBV10-1,NA,TRBJ2-7,many
CASNIGTGGWNEQFF,TGTGCCAGCAATATCGGGACAGGGGGGTGGAATGAGCAGTTCTTC,15,TRBV27,TRBD1,TRBJ2-1,many
CASSLGEGDIEQFF,TGTGCCAGCAGCTTAGGTGAGGGGGACATTGAGCAGTTCTTC,14,TRBV7-6,NA,TRBJ2-1,NA
CATSGTSGGDEQFF,TGTGCCACCAGCGGGACTAGCGGGGGCGATGAGCAGTTCTTC,14,TRBV24-1,TRBD2,TRBJ2-1,many
CASSVRTGGSFANTGELFF,TGTGCCAGCAGCGTTCGGACAGGGGGTAGTTTCGCGAACACCGGGGAGCTGTTTTTT,19,TRBV7-6,TRBD1,TRBJ2-2,few
CASSVAAGGPNTGELFF,TGTGCCAGCAGCGTAGCAGCGGGGGGCCCGAACACCGGGGAGCTGTTTTTT,17,TRBV9,TRBD2,TRBJ2-2,many
CATERGGLTRGTQYF,TGTGCCACCGAAAGAGGGGGACTCACGAGGGGGACCCAGTACTTC,15,TRBV28,NA,TRBJ2-5,many
CASTGDSFSYNEQFF,TGTGCCAGTACCGGGGACTCCTTCTCCTACAATGAGCAGTTCTTC,15,TRBV9,NA,TRBJ2-1,many
CASIQGWSRFF,TGCGCCAGCATCCAGGGTTGGAGCCGGTTCTTC,11,TRBV5-1,NA,TRBJ2-1,few
CATSRDQDRGRSETQYF,TGTGCCACCAGCAGAGACCAGGACAGGGGGAGGTCGGAGACCCAGTACTTC,17,TRBV15,TRBD1,TRBJ2-5,many
CASSLDRDQETQYF,TGTGCCAGCAGTTTAGACAGGGACCAAGAGACCCAGTACTTC,14,TRBV12-3/TRBV12-4,NA,TRBJ2-5,many